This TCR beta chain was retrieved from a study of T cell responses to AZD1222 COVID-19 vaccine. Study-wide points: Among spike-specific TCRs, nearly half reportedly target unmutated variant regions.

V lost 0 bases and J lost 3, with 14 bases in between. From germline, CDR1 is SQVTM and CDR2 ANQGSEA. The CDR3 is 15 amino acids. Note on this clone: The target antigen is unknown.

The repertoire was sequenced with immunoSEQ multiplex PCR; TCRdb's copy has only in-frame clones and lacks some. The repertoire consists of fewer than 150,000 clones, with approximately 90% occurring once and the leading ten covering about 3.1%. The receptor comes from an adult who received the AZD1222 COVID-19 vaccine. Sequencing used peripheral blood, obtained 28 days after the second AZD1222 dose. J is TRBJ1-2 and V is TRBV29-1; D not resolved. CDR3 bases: TGCAGCGTTGAAGATTGGGGATCTAGATACTATGGCTACACCTTC. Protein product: CSVEDWGSRYYGYTF. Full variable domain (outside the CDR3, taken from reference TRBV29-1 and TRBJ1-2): SAVISQKPSRDICQRGTSLTIQCQVDSQVTMMFWYRQQPGQSLTLIATANQGSEATYESGFVIDKFPISRPNLTFSTLTVSNMSPEDSSIYLCSVEDWGSRYYGYTFGSGTRLTVV.